A single sample is the source of the 27 T cell receptor beta chains below, sequenced in a study of resident and recirculating memory T cells in vitiligo. Sequencing was performed with immunoSEQ multiplex PCR; in TCRdb, only in-frame clones are kept and a portion is missing. Among tens of thousands of clones listed, about 91% were seen once. Material for sequencing was blood. The receptors come from a male donor with vitiligo.

The V gene is TRBV19, the J gene TRBJ1-4; maybe TRBD1 (5 bases). In germline, CDR1 is LNHDA, CDR2 SQIVND (reference sequence). The CDR3 contains 13 residues. With 9 bases removed from V and 8 bases from J, the gap between germline ends came to 16 bases. The CDR3 DNA reads TGTGCCAGCGCTGGACGGGGGGGAGAAAAACTGTTTTTT. Translating gives CASAGRGGEKLFF. Full variable domain (rest looked up from reference TRBV19 and TRBJ1-4): DGGITQSPKYLFRKEGQNVTLSCEQNLNHDAMYWYRQDPGQGLRLIYYSQIVNDFQKGDIAEGYSVSREKKESFPLTVTSAQKNPTAFYLCASAGRGGEKLFFGSGTQLSVL.

This chain joins TRBV9 and TRBJ1-1; D is unresolved. This CDR3 has 13 residues. Trimming stripped 0 bases from V and 8 bases from J, with 11 bases between. Germline CDR1 is SGDLS and CDR2 is YYNGEE. The CDR3 DNA reads as TGTGCCAGCAGCGTAGCTGGGAGGCAGGAAGCTTTCTTT. Its translation: CASSVAGRQEAFF.

The rearrangement uses TRBV28 and TRBJ2-2; D ambiguous. Looked up from germline, CDR1 is MDHEN and CDR2 is SYDVKM. The ends were cut back, 7 bases at V and 6 bases at J, with 15 bases in the middle. The CDR3 loop spans 14 amino acids. CDR3 nucleotide sequence: TGTGCCAGCACCGCCTGGGCTCGCGCCGGGGAGCTGTTTTTT. Translating it yields CASTAWARAGELFF.

The genes are TRBV6-1 and TRBJ1-5; no definite D call. V dropped 1 base and J dropped 11 bases, with 15 bases sitting between them. This CDR3 has 14 residues. Germline V CDR1 and CDR2: MNHNS, SASEGT. The CDR3 nucleotides read TGTGCCAGCAGTGAAGACGTCTGGAGTGGGTCCCAGCATTTT. Protein product: CASSEDVWSGSQHF.

The chain's CDR3 is CASSSQTLAAPDQETQYF. The CDR3 DNA sequence: TGTGCCAGCAGCTCCCAGACCCTAGCGGCCCCGGACCAAGAGACCCAGTACTTC. The J gene is TRBJ2-5, the V gene TRBV13; 7 positions match TRBD2. This CDR3 has 18 residues. Germline loops: CDR1 PRHDT, CDR2 FYEKMQ (reference sequence). V trimming: 4 bases; J trimming: 0 bases; junction bases outside the gene matches: 14.

The rearrangement uses TRBV2 and TRBJ2-5; 12 bases map to TRBD1. The CDR3 is 17 amino acids. After removal of 6 bases from V and 5 bases from J, the junction contained 13 bases not matched to a gene. Germline V lookup: CDR1 SNHLY, CDR2 FYNNEI. This chain's CDR3 is CASSLGGTGGAGETQYF. The CDR3 DNA follows: TGTGCCAGCAGCCTAGGGGGGACAGGGGGCGCTGGGGAGACCCAGTACTTC.

This chain uses TRBV7-3 with TRBJ1-5; D is uncertain. Germline CDR1 and CDR2: SGHTA and FQGTGA. This CDR3 is built from 17 residues. V lost 1 base and J lost 0, with 13 bases in between. The CDR3 DNA follows: TGTGCCAGCAGCTTAAGGCTCACCCAGCGTAGCAATCAGCCCCAGCATTTT. Translating it yields CASSLRLTQRSNQPQHF. The entire variable domain, with the rest obtained from reference TRBV7-3 and TRBJ1-5, is as follows: GAGVSQTPSNKVTEKGKYVELRCDPISGHTALYWYRQSLGQGPEFLIYFQGTGAADDSGLPNDRFFAVRPEGSVSTLKIQRTERGDSAVYLCASSLRLTQRSNQPQHFGDGTRLSIL.

The J gene is TRBJ1-1, the V gene TRBV9; no clear D gene. With 4 bases removed from V and 0 bases from J, the gap between germline ends came to 16 bases. The CDR3 totals 16 residues. Germline lookup yields CDR1 SGDLS and CDR2 YYNGEE. CDR3 sequence reads: CASSYPVGELNTEAFF. The CDR3 bases are TGTGCCAGCAGCTACCCCGTTGGGGAGTTGAACACTGAAGCTTTCTTT.

This chain joins TRBV19 and TRBJ2-2; possible D gene TRBD2, 5 bases. Trimming cost V 6 bases and J 5 bases, with 13 bases left between them. CDR3 length equals 14 residues. The germline CDR1 and CDR2 sequences are LNHDA and SQIVND (reference sequence). CDR3 bases: TGTGCCAGTAGCCCCACCCGGGGAACCGGGGAGCTGTTTTTT. This codes for CASSPTRGTGELFF.

There are a few counts of this clone. The rearrangement links TRBV28 to TRBJ1-3, with D possibly being TRBD1 (6 bases). CDR1 and CDR2 from the germline V gene are MDHEN and SYDVKM. V lost 8 bases to trimming and J lost 0 bases, with 17 bases between them. The CDR3 sequence is 16 residues long. CDR3 region: CASLTGGGLSGNTIYF. CDR3 coding DNA: TGTGCCAGCCTAACCGGCGGGGGGCTCTCTGGAAACACCATATATTTT.

This chain joins TRBV6-5 and TRBJ1-2; 9 nucleotides line up with TRBD1. Trimming took 4 bases from V and 7 from J; bases not matched to a gene: 7. CDR3 length equals 14 residues. The V gene's germline CDR1 is MNHEY and CDR2 SVGAGI. DNA of the CDR3: TGTGCCAGCAGTTCTCCGGGACAGGGAGGTGGCTACACCTTC. Translated: CASSSPGQGGGYTF.

The rearrangement joins TRBV7-8 to TRBJ2-3; D might be TRBD2 (7 bases). CDR1 SGHVS and CDR2 FQNEAQ come from the germline V gene. With 5 bases removed from V and 2 bases from J, the gap between germline ends came to 23 bases. CDR3 length: 18 residues. The CDR3 bases are TGTGCCAGCAGCCGCCGGGACTACACGACAGGCCTCACAGATACGCAGTATTTT. It yields the protein CASSRRDYTTGLTDTQYF.

A note on this clone: The identical CDR3 is also encoded by other nucleotide sequences in the sample. The chain joins TRBV28 to TRBJ2-3; D is ambiguous. The CDR3 contains 14 residues. V dropped 3 bases and J dropped 1 base, with 8 bases sitting between them. Germline CDR1 MDHEN, CDR2 SYDVKM. The CDR3 DNA is TGTGCCAGCAGTTTCTTGAGCGGCACAGATACGCAGTATTTT. Protein product: CASSFLSGTDTQYF.

The chain links TRBV27 to TRBJ2-7; TRBD2 is a possible D gene (6 bases). V was trimmed by 3 bases and J by 3 bases, leaving 18 bases between them. Germline V gene data show CDR1 as MNHEY and CDR2 as SMNVEV (reference sequence). CDR3 size: 16 residues. The CDR3 nucleotides read TGTGCCAGCAGTTTGATTCCCGGGGCTAGCGACTACGAGCAGTACTTC. Its protein product is CASSLIPGASDYEQYF.

The chain uses TRBV13 and TRBJ1-4, with D uncertain. This CDR3 is built from 14 residues. Germline assignment: CDR1 PRHDT and CDR2 FYEKMQ (reference sequence). V lost 6 bases and J 6 bases, leaving 14 bases between the germline ends. CDR3 region: CASSQRRFHEKLFF. The CDR3 region has the DNA TGTGCCAGCAGTCAAAGGAGGTTTCATGAAAAACTGTTTTTT.

The gene calls are TRBV9 and TRBJ2-3; TRBD2 agrees at 8 bases. V shed 0 bases, J shed 0 bases, and the junction held 9 bases outside the gene matches. CDR3 length equals 18 residues. Germline V gives CDR1 SGDLS, CDR2 YYNGEE. The CDR3 sequence is CASSVAGGWLSSTDTQYF. Here the CDR3 DNA reads TGTGCCAGCAGCGTAGCGGGAGGGTGGCTTTCAAGCACAGATACGCAGTATTTT.

The chain couples TRBV4-3 to TRBJ2-1, with a tentative D call TRBD1 (6 bases). CDR1 is LGHNA, CDR2 YSLEER, per germline. Trimming cost V 0 bases and J 0 bases, with 15 bases left between them. The CDR3 extends over 18 amino acids. The CDR3 DNA follows: TGCGCCAGCAGCCAAGACCCCAGGGGCCAGAGCTCCTACAATGAGCAGTTCTTC. As protein: CASSQDPRGQSSYNEQFF.

This rearrangement joins TRBV11-2 to TRBJ2-7; TRBD2 aligns across 7 bases. Germline V gives CDR1 SGHAT, CDR2 FQNNGV. The ends lost 5 bases at V and 0 bases at J; junction bases unmatched: 7. The CDR3 has 15 amino acids. As DNA, the CDR3 is TGTGCCAGCAGCCACCCCGGGACTATCTCCTACGAGCAGTACTTC. This encodes CASSHPGTISYEQYF.

The chain carries TRBV27 and TRBJ1-4, with D possibly matching TRBD1 (6 bases). Germline V CDR1 and CDR2: MNHEY, SMNVEV (reference sequence). Trimming removed 0 bases from V and 0 bases from J, with 11 bases in between. This CDR3 spans 17 amino acids. CDR3 nucleotide sequence: TGTGCCAGCAGTTTATCTCAGGGGTGGGCAACTAATGAAAAACTGTTTTTT. Protein: CASSLSQGWATNEKLFF.

V usage is TRBV5-6 and J usage is TRBJ1-3, with D perhaps TRBD1 (5 bases). V was shortened by 4 bases and J by 4 bases, with 12 bases between the two germline ends. This CDR3 comprises 14 residues. Germline values: CDR1 SGHDT, CDR2 YYEEEE. The CDR3 sequence is CASSPLGGGNTIYF. The CDR3 DNA reads TGTGCCAGCAGCCCCCTCGGGGGGGGAAACACCATATATTTT.

The V call is TRBV5-4, the J call TRBJ1-1; D unresolved. The CDR3 covers 13 residues. CDR1 and CDR2 from the germline V gene are SGHNT and YYREEE (reference sequence). V was cut by 4 bases and J by 3 bases, with 10 bases left in between. CDR3 in DNA: TGTGCCAGCAGCGCTCGCGTCGACACTGAAGCTTTCTTT. Translation gives CASSARVDTEAFF.

The rearrangement links TRBV11-3 to TRBJ2-7; 7 bases are shared with TRBD2. The V segment lost 4 bases and the J segment 0 bases; nucleotides outside the gene matches: 9. CDR3 length equals 16 residues. Germline CDR1 and CDR2: SGHNT and YENEEA. The CDR3 DNA reads as TGTGCCAGCAGCTCCTCAGCGGGGATGCTCTCCTACGAGCAGTACTTC. As protein: CASSSSAGMLSYEQYF.

This clone has at least ten counts. The chain carries TRBV6-4 and TRBJ2-3; maybe TRBD1 (5 bases). Trimming left V 3 bases short and J 1 base short, with 11 bases between. Germline assignment: CDR1 MRHNA and CDR2 SNTAGT. The CDR3 consists of 15 residues. The CDR3, as DNA: TGTGCCAGCAGTGAGCAGGGTGGGGGCACAGATACGCAGTATTTT. The encoded protein is CASSEQGGGTDTQYF.

The CDR3 is CATRQAQRAFF. The CDR3 DNA follows: TGTGCCACTCGACAGGCCCAACGGGCTTTCTTT. This chain joins TRBV19 and TRBJ1-1; tentative D call: TRBD1 (6 bases). CDR1 LNHDA and CDR2 SQIVND come from the germline V gene (reference sequence). CDR3 size: 11 residues. V was pared by 10 bases and J by 11 bases, with 17 bases between.

This clone was seen a single time. The rearrangement joins TRBV7-9 to TRBJ1-1; no definite D call. Trimming shortened V by 7 bases and J by 3 bases, and 6 bases separated the two germline ends. Per germline, CDR1 SEHNR and CDR2 FQNEAQ (reference sequence). CDR3 length: 11 amino acids. The DNA for the CDR3 is TGTGCCAGCACCGCGGACACTGAAGCTTTCTTT. Translated, it gives CASTADTEAFF. The variable domain in full, completed from reference TRBV7-9 and TRBJ1-1, reads DTGVSQNPRHKITKRGQNVTFRCDPISEHNRLYWYRQTLGQGPEFLTYFQNEAQLEKSRLLSDRFSAERPKGSFSTLEIQRTEQGDSAMYLCASTADTEAFFGQGTRLTVV.

This sequence joins TRBV7-3 and TRBJ2-3; 11 nucleotides agree with TRBD2. The CDR3 consists of 15 residues. Germline V gene lookup returns CDR1 SGHTA and CDR2 FQGTGA. The ends lost 2 bases at V and 6 bases at J; junction bases unmatched: 4. The CDR3 protein is CASSLVAGGGDTQYF. DNA of the CDR3: TGTGCCAGCAGCTTAGTAGCGGGAGGGGGGGATACGCAGTATTTT.

V gene TRBV4-1 combines with J gene TRBJ2-7, with D possibly being TRBD2 (6 bases). V was trimmed by 1 base and J by 3 bases, leaving 7 bases between them. Germline V gene data show CDR1 as MGHRA and CDR2 as YSYEKL. The CDR3 runs to 13 residues. The CDR3 DNA is TGCGCCAGCAGCCAAGTAGCGGACTACGAGCAGTACTTC. Translation gives CASSQVADYEQYF.